This T cell receptor (beta chain) was retrieved from a study of cytomegalovirus exposure and HLA in healthy donors. The CDR3 totals 16 residues. V dropped 1 base and J dropped 10; count of bases not matched to a gene: 14. Germline V gives CDR1 SGDLS, CDR2 YYNGEE. The method was immunoSEQ multiplex PCR; TCRdb's version includes in-frame clones alone and lacks a portion of them. This repertoire shows 220,000 or so clones, roughly 91% found once; its top ten account for 1.5% to 2.5%. This sequence was found in a woman between 18 and 29 years old in good health and CMV-seropositive. Specimen: PBMCs. The chain recombines TRBV9 with TRBJ2-1, with 7 bases identical to TRBD2. CDR3 amino acids: CASSVSGGWGGSEQFF. The CDR3 DNA is TGTGCCAGCAGCGTATCTGGCGGGTGGGGGGGGTCGGAGCAGTTCTTC. The full variable domain, its missing parts supplied by reference TRBV9 and TRBJ2-1, is DSGVTQTPKHLITATGQRVTLRCSPRSGDLSVYWYQQSLDQGLQFLIQYYNGEERAKGNILERFSAQQFPDLHSELNLSSLELGDSALYFCASSVSGGWGGSEQFFGPGTRLTVL.